The rows below give T cell receptor beta chains drawn from one sample of a study of graft-versus-host responses after intestinal transplantation. Using immunoSEQ multiplex PCR, the repertoire was profiled, and TCRdb retains in-frame clones only, with some absent. The data contain some 8,700 clones, over 90% of them singletons. The starting material was PBMCs, obtained 11 days after intestinal transplantation. These receptors all come from a human patient who received an intestinal transplant, so some T cells may come from the graft donor. Both conserved end residues are trimmed from each CDR3. Not every row has a clone size; where given, it reads once, few, many or a size class.

V gene	clone size	J gene	CDR3 protein
TRBV7-2	few	TRBJ2-7	ASSSYSQRGPYEQY
TRBV5-1	.	TRBJ1-1	ASSLVPENTEAF
TRBV4-1	.	TRBJ1-3	ASRGLGNTIY
TRBV6-6	.	TRBJ1-1	ASIGRGTEAF
TRBV27	.	TRBJ1-2	ASSLQGMGFYGYT
TRBV4-1	.	TRBJ1-5	ASSQDPGGQPQH
TRBV7-9	.	TRBJ2-1	ASSTPGQGKGNEQF
TRBV25-1	.	TRBJ1-2	ASSIGQWGGEGYT
TRBV6-1	.	TRBJ1-2	ASREKVGNGYT
TRBV18	.	TRBJ2-5	ASSPSEGAQETQY
TRBV6-5	.	TRBJ1-5	ASSPGVTQPQH
TRBV28	.	TRBJ1-4	ASSLTDRGHPNEKLF
TRBV5-1	.	TRBJ1-1	ASSHGQGVTEAF
TRBV28	.	TRBJ1-1	ASSPIPGQTVTEAF
TRBV9	.	TRBJ1-1	ASSAGTGGGTEAF
TRBV7-9	.	TRBJ2-3	AIRGPSSTDTQY
TRBV6-5	.	TRBJ2-3	ASSYSGGWGTDTQY
TRBV27	.	TRBJ2-7	ASSFRQARGPHRYEQY
TRBV7-9	.	TRBJ1-2	ASSLVGGTGGYT
TRBV5-4	.	TRBJ1-1	ASSLELTVNTEAF
TRBV5-5	.	TRBJ2-7	ASRPGTGVDEQY
TRBV6-1	once	TRBJ2-7	ASSEGPQGVYEQY
TRBV6-5	.	TRBJ1-4	ASSYSHGQSDEKLF
TRBV9	.	TRBJ2-3	ASSSPLAGGPDTQY
TRBV15	once	TRBJ2-3	ATSRDCWPPDTDTQY
TRBV28	.	TRBJ2-3	ASREAGGSVATDTQY
TRBV6-1	.	TRBJ2-6	ASSEAGVSGANVLT
TRBV6-1	.	TRBJ2-5	ASSGLAGGQETQY
TRBV13	.	TRBJ1-1	ASSLDSMNTEAF
TRBV19	.	TRBJ2-2	ASSTRQGGTGELF
TRBV5-1	.	TRBJ2-2	ASSLDRGQLVGGELF
TRBV7-6	.	TRBJ2-5	ASSPMPGGLQETQY
TRBV7-2	.	TRBJ2-7	ASSLVRGSLAGFYEQY
TRBV11-2	.	TRBJ2-3	ASSLDPSDTQY
TRBV28	.	TRBJ1-2	ASSFGDREGGGYT
TRBV13	.	TRBJ2-7	ASSLWSGGAYEQY
TRBV27	.	TRBJ2-2	GTGGNRNTGELF
TRBV30	.	TRBJ1-2	AWTRPSGTGVWYGYT
TRBV28	.	TRBJ2-1	ASLPQGTYNEQF
TRBV6-1	.	TRBJ2-4	ASSETGGLRAKNIQY
TRBV9	.	TRBJ1-1	ASSASGGPEAF